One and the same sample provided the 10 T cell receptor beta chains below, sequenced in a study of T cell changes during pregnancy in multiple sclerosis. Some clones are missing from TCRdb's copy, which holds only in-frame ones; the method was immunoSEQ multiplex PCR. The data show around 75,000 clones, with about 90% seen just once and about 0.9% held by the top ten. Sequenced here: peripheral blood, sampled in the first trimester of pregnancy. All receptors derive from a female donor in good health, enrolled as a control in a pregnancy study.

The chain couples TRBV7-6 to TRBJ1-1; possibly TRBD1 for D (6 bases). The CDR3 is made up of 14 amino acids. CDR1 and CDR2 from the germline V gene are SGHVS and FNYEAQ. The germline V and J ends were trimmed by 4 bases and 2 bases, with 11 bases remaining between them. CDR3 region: CASSWEGVNTEAFF. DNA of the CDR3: TGTGCCAGCAGCTGGGAGGGGGTCAACACTGAAGCTTTCTTT. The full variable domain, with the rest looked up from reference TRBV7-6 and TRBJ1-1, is GAGVSQSPRYKVTKRGQDVALRCDPISGHVSLYWYRQALGQGPEFLTYFNYEAQQDKSGLPNDRFSAERPEGSISTLTIQRTEQRDSAMYRCASSWEGVNTEAFFGQGTRLTVV.

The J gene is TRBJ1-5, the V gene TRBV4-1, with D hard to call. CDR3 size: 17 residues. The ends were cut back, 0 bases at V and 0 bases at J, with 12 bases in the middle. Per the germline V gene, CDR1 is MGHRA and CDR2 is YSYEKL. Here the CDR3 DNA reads TGCGCCAGCAGCCAAGACCCGGGGATCCGTAGCAATCAGCCCCAGCATTTT. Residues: CASSQDPGIRSNQPQHF.

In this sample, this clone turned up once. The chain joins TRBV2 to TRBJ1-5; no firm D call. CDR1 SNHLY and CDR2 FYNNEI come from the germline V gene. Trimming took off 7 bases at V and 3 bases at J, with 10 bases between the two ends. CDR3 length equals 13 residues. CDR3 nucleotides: TGTGCCAGCAAACGAGGCTACAATCAGCCCCAGCATTTT. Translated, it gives CASKRGYNQPQHF.

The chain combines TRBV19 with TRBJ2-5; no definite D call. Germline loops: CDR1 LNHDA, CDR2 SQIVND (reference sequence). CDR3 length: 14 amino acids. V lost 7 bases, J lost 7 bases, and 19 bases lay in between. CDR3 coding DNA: TGTGCCAGTAATCCCCCGAGTGCGTCGGTGACCCAGTACTTC. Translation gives CASNPPSASVTQYF.

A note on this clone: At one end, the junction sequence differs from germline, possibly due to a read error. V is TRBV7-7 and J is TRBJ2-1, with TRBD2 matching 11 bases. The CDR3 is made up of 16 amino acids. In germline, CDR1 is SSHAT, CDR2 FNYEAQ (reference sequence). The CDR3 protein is CASSPLGTSGYNEQFF. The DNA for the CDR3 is TGTGCTAGCAGCCCACTCGGGACTAGCGGTTACAATGAGCAGTTCTTC.

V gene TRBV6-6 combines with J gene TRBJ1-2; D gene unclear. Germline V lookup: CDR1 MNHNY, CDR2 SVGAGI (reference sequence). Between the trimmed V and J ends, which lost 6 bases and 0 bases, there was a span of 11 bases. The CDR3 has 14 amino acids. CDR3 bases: TGTGCCAGCAGCCCGCGGGGAGCTAACTATGGCTACACCTTC. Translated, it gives CASSPRGANYGYTF.

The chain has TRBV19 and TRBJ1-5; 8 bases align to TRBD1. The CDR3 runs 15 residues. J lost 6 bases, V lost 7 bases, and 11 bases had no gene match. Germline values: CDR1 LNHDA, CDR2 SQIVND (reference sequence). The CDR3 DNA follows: TGTGCCAGTATGGAGTGGGGGCAGGGGGCTCAGCCCCAGCATTTT. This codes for CASMEWGQGAQPQHF.

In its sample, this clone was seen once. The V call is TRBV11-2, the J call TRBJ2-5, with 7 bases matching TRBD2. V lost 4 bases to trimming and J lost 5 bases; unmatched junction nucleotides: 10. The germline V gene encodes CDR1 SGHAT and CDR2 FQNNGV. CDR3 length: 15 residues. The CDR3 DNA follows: TGTGCCAGCAGCTCGCGGGTTAGGGGAGGGGAGACCCAGTACTTC. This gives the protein CASSSRVRGGETQYF.

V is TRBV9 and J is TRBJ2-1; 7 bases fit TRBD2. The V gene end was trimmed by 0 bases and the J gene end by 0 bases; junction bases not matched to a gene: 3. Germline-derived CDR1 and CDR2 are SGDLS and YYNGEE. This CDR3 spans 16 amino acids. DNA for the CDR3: TGTGCCAGCAGCGTAGCTGGCGGGAGCTCCTACAATGAGCAGTTCTTC. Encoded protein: CASSVAGGSSYNEQFF.

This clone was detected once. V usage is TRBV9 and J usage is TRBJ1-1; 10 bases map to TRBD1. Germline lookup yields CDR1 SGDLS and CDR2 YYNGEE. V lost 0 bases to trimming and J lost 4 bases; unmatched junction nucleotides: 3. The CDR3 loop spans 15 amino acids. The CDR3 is CASSVGDRGGTEAFF. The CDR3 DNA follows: TGTGCCAGCAGCGTAGGGGACAGGGGAGGCACTGAAGCTTTCTTT.